This TCR beta chain was recovered during a study of a mutant IDH1 vaccine in newly diagnosed glioma. Here immunoSEQ multiplex PCR was the method, and the copy in TCRdb shows in-frame clones only, minus some. Found here are roughly 70,000 clones, about 86% of them singletons; the top ten hold 2.9%. In this sample, this clone turned up once. The time point: baseline, week 1 (first vaccination visit). Indicated treatment: pre-vaccination baseline after standard-of-care therapy. V was clipped by 4 bases and J by 4 bases, with 5 bases between them. The CDR3 length is 11 residues. The germline V gene has CDR1 SGHTA and CDR2 FQGNSA.

J is TRBJ2-7 and V is TRBV7-2, with D uncertain. This specimen was PBMCs, taken from a glioma patient treated with radiotherapy, temozolomide or both. This TCR was recovered from a man between 25 and 39 years old with glioma. The CDR3 reads CASSSKYEQYF. CDR3 DNA: TGTGCCAGCAGCTCTAAATACGAGCAGTACTTC.